This is a list of T cell receptor beta chains from one sample in a study of control samples from healthy donors and cancer patients. The data were produced by immunoSEQ multiplex PCR, yet TCRdb's version contains in-frame clones alone and is incomplete. Among fewer than 150,000 clones listed, 90% were seen once. Sequenced: blood. The receptors were gathered from a man younger than 30 in good health. Each CDR3 is given with its conserved first and last residue. The D gene is left open where the match is weak. A row's size may be missing; if present it is once, few, many or a size class.

V gene	clone size	J gene	D gene	CDR3 DNA	CDR3 protein
TRBV19	NA	TRBJ1-6	NA	TGTGCCAGTAGTATAGGACAGCACAGCAATTCACCCCTCCACTTT	CASSIGQHSNSPLHF
TRBV7-9	NA	TRBJ1-1	NA	TGTGCCCCGGACGTATTCTTTATGAACACTGAAGCTTTCTTT	CAPDVFFMNTEAFF
TRBV7-2	NA	TRBJ2-5	NA	TGTGCCAGCAGCTTGGGCTTAGGGTTTGAAACCCAGTACTTC	CASSLGLGFETQYF
TRBV6-1	NA	TRBJ2-3	NA	TGTGCCAGCAGTGAACTGAGCGGAAAGCAGTATTTT	CASSELSGKQYF
TRBV5-1	NA	TRBJ2-5	TRBD1	TGCGCCAGCAGCTCTCTACCGGGACAGCAAGAGACCCAGTACTTC	CASSSLPGQQETQYF
TRBV25-1	few	TRBJ1-2	NA	TGTGCCAGCGGCCAGGGGTATGGCTACACCTTC	CASGQGYGYTF
TRBV6-5	NA	TRBJ2-3	NA	TGTGCCAGCAGTTATGAGCGGCCCCCAGATACGCAGTATTTT	CASSYERPPDTQYF
TRBV9	NA	TRBJ1-5	NA	TGTGCCAGCAGCGTTGAAAGTAATCAGCCCCAGCATTTT	CASSVESNQPQHF
TRBV9	NA	TRBJ2-7	NA	TGTGCCAGCAGCGTACACTCCTCCTACGAGCAGTACTTC	CASSVHSSYEQYF
TRBV29-1	NA	TRBJ2-7	NA	TGCAGCGTTGTTTCGTGGAATTGGGGCTACGAGCAGTACTTC	CSVVSWNWGYEQYF
TRBV12-3/TRBV12-4	NA	TRBJ1-1	NA	TGTGCCAGCAGTCGGAGGAACACTGAAGCTTTCTTT	CASSRRNTEAFF
TRBV7-3	NA	TRBJ2-1	NA	TGTGCCAGCAGCAAAGGAGTAGGAAAGTACAATGAGCAGTTCTTC	CASSKGVGKYNEQFF
TRBV27	few	TRBJ1-1	NA	TGTGCCAGCAGTTTAACTGTGAACACTGAAGCTTTCTTT	CASSLTVNTEAFF
TRBV30	NA	TRBJ1-2	TRBD1	TGTGCCTGGAGCGCATCGGGACAGTACTATGGCTACACCTTC	CAWSASGQYYGYTF
TRBV6-5	NA	TRBJ1-6	TRBD1	TGTGCCAGCAGTTACTCGAACAGGGGGGGGTCACCCCTCCACTTT	CASSYSNRGGSPLHF
TRBV4-1	NA	TRBJ1-5	NA	TGCGCCAGCAGCCGTGGGGGTTTGGAGCCCCAGCATTTT	CASSRGGLEPQHF
TRBV6-4	NA	TRBJ2-6	TRBD1	TGTGCCAGCAGCGAAACAGGGGGCTCTGGGGCCAACGTCCTGACTTTC	CASSETGGSGANVLTF
TRBV9	NA	TRBJ2-1	NA	TGTGCCAGCAGCGCTAGGGGGGGCGTTTCCTACAATGAGCAGTTCTTC	CASSARGGVSYNEQFF
TRBV5-1	NA	TRBJ2-5	TRBD2	TGCGCCAGCAGTCCAGGACTAGCGGGGGGACCTCAAGAGACCCAGTACTTC	CASSPGLAGGPQETQYF
TRBV12-3/TRBV12-4	NA	TRBJ1-1	NA	TGTGCCAGCAGATCGGGGTTTAATGAAGCTTTCTTT	CASRSGFNEAFF
TRBV11-3	NA	TRBJ1-3	NA	TGTGCCAGCAGCCGATGGGCGGGCTACTCTGGAAACACCATATATTTT	CASSRWAGYSGNTIYF
TRBV4-2	few	TRBJ2-1	TRBD1	TGTGCCAGCAGCCCGCTCGACTTGACAGGGAGCTACAATGAGCAGTTCTTC	CASSPLDLTGSYNEQFF